This T cell receptor (beta chain) was obtained from a study of OX40 agonist ivuxolimab in advanced cancers. About the study: The drug used for patients, ivuxolimab, was an agonistic anti-OX40 (CD134) antibody. Patients in the trial were receiving intravenous ivuxolimab every 2 weeks, at doses of 0.01 to 10 mg/kg.

Prior autoimmune disease or systemic immunosuppression barred patients. The length of the CDR3 is 14 residues. Deletions cut 4 bases from V and 3 bases from J, with 11 bases between. Germline CDR1 reads SGHRS; CDR2 reads YFSETQ. This table comes from immunoSEQ multiplex PCR, and its TCRdb copy is limited to in-frame clones, with some not included. The repertoire has tens of thousands of clones, 85% to 90% of them found once; the top ten carry about 1.9%. This chain links TRBV5-1 with TRBJ1-3; D remains ambiguous. The TCR was taken from an adult with an advanced solid tumor such as melanoma, head and neck, liver or kidney cancer. This specimen consisted of CD4+ or CD8+ T cells sorted from blood, obtained in a trial of the OX40 agonist ivuxolimab. CDR3 residues: CASSLDGYGNTIYF. In DNA form, the CDR3 reads TGCGCCAGCAGCCTGGACGGATATGGAAACACCATATATTTT.